These T cell receptor beta chains were read from a single sample in a study of CD8 T cells in ankylosing spondylitis. TCRdb re-analysed the 5' RACE reads in MiXCR, keeping a single row per CDR3 protein. The sample has 150,000 to 200,000 distinct CDR3 sequences, around 18% seen once. The specimen sequenced was blood, either unsorted or a sorted T cell fraction (not recorded which). The source of these receptors is a male donor with ankylosing spondylitis or in good health (not recorded which). Both conserved end residues are part of each CDR3. The D gene is left open where the match is weak. Not every row has a clone size; where given, it reads once, few, many or a size class.

few	TRBV19	TRBD1	TRBJ2-3	TGTGCCAGTACCCAACCTCAGGGGGGCACAGATACGCAGTATTTT	CASTQPQGGTDTQYF
few	TRBV29-1	.	TRBJ1-4	TGCAGCGCTAAGCCCCGGGCAACAGGGGAAAAACTGTTTTTT	CSAKPRATGEKLFF
many	TRBV5-1	TRBD1	TRBJ1-1	TGCGCCAGCAGCGTAAGACAGGGTTCGACTGAAGCTTTCTTT	CASSVRQGSTEAFF
.	TRBV5-1	.	TRBJ1-5	TGCGCCAGCAGCTTGGATGTGGGCAGCAATCAGCCCCAGCATTTT	CASSLDVGSNQPQHF
many	TRBV4-1	TRBD1	TRBJ1-5	TGCGCCAGCAGCCAAGCCGGGACAGGTGATCAGCCCCAGCATTTT	CASSQAGTGDQPQHF
few	TRBV2	.	TRBJ1-2	TGTGCCAGCAGTAGGGACATCTATGGCTACACCTTC	CASSRDIYGYTF
many	TRBV29-1	TRBD1	TRBJ2-3	TGCAGCGGCGAGGGACAGAATTTGGCAGATACGCAGTATTTT	CSGEGQNLADTQYF
.	TRBV29-1	TRBD1	TRBJ1-4	TGCAGCGTAACCGGAACAGGGGAGGAAAAACTGTTTTTT	CSVTGTGEEKLFF
many	TRBV3-1	TRBD2	TRBJ2-3	TGTGCCAGCAGCCAAGATTGGGCGGGAGCGGATACGCAGTATTTT	CASSQDWAGADTQYF
many	TRBV20-1	.	TRBJ1-2	TGCAGTGCAAGACCCCCACTCCCATGGGACTATGGCTACACCTTC	CSARPPLPWDYGYTF
many	TRBV5-1	TRBD2	TRBJ2-2	TGCGCCAGCAGCTTGGAAACGGGAGGTCACGGGGAGCTGTTTTTT	CASSLETGGHGELFF
many	TRBV5-1	.	TRBJ1-3	TGCGCCAGCAGCTTGTCGGGAAGCTCTGGAAACACCATATATTTT	CASSLSGSSGNTIYF
many	TRBV30	.	TRBJ1-5	TGTGCCTGGAGTGTACAGGGAACGGTAGCCCAGCATTTT	CAWSVQGTVAQHF
many	TRBV20-1	.	TRBJ2-3	TGCAGTGCTACCCGGGGGACAGATACGCAGTATTTT	CSATRGTDTQYF
many	TRBV30	.	TRBJ2-2	TGTGCCTGGAGAAGGATCACCGGGGAGCTGTTTTTT	CAWRRITGELFF
.	TRBV5-4	.	TRBJ2-1	TGTGCCAGCAGCTTGGACCTAGCAGCTAATGAGCAGTTCTTC	CASSLDLAANEQFF
many	TRBV12-3/TRBV12-4	TRBD2	TRBJ2-1	TGTGCCAGCAGTACGGGACTAGACGAGCAGTTCTTC	CASSTGLDEQFF
many	TRBV12-3/TRBV12-4	.	TRBJ1-2	TGTGCCAGCAGTCCTACAGGGAAATATGGCTACACCTTC	CASSPTGKYGYTF